Presented here are 31 T cell receptor beta chains from one specimen sequenced in a study of T cell repertoires and HLA-DP antigens (dated by TCRdb to 2016 to 2019). The library was produced with the immunoSEQ multiplex PCR assay. In its TCRdb copy, this immuneACCESS table keeps in-frame sequences only and misses some clones. Where compared with another copy, unresolved V genes explain less than half of these, and the others have no known cause. The sample table holds 55,000 to 80,000 clones, of which over 75% were seen once. 1.6% of the sample is held by the ten biggest clonotypes. These receptors lack a known antigen. The sample taken for sequencing was CD4+ T cells from PBMCs. The receptors were gathered from a man aged 55-75 years in good health and CMV-seronegative.

The chain has TRBV11-2 and TRBJ2-3; 10 positions agree with TRBD1. The CDR3 sequence is 14 residues long. Germline assignment: CDR1 SGHAT and CDR2 FQNNGV. Germline trimming cut 7 bases from V and 5 bases from J; bases unmatched to any gene: 6. The CDR3 coding sequence is TGTGCCAGCACCCCGACAGGGGGCAAAGATACGCAGTATTTT. Amino acid sequence: CASTPTGGKDTQYF.

This chain joins TRBV5-1 and TRBJ2-1; 10 bases agree with TRBD2. This CDR3 is 16 amino acids long. Germline V gene lookup returns CDR1 SGHRS and CDR2 YFSETQ. Trimming cost V 2 bases and J 5 bases; bases outside gene matches: 7. The CDR3, as DNA: TGCGCCAGCAGCTTCCGTTCTAGCGGGGGAAACAATGAGCAGTTCTTC. Its translation is CASSFRSSGGNNEQFF.

CDR3 nucleotide sequence: TGTGCCAGCTCACCAGAAGGACGGACTCACTCTGGAAACACCATATATTTT. Translating it yields CASSPEGRTHSGNTIYF. This chain uses TRBV18 with TRBJ1-3, with D hard to call. There are 17 residues in the CDR3. V lost 2 bases and J 0 bases, leaving 14 bases between the germline ends. Germline CDR1 KGHSH, CDR2 LQKENI.

V and J are TRBV2 and TRBJ1-5; 7 bases agree with TRBD1. V dropped 8 bases and J dropped 1; count of bases not matched to a gene: 2. CDR3 size: 13 residues. Looked up from germline, CDR1 is SNHLY and CDR2 is FYNNEI. DNA for the CDR3: TGTGCCAGCCAGACAGGGAGCAATCAGCCCCAGCATTTT. Residues: CASQTGSNQPQHF. Full variable domain (rest looked up from reference TRBV2 and TRBJ1-5): EPEVTQTPSHQVTQMGQEVILRCVPISNHLYFYWYRQILGQKVEFLVSFYNNEISEKSEIFDDQFSVERPDGSNFTLKIRSTKLEDSAMYFCASQTGSNQPQHFGDGTRLSIL.

This rearrangement joins TRBV6-6 to TRBJ1-1; D possibly corresponds to TRBD1 (5 bases). The ends were cut back, 0 bases at V and 8 bases at J, with 13 bases in the middle. CDR1 MNHNY and CDR2 SVGAGI come from the germline V gene (reference sequence). This CDR3 is 14 amino acids long. CDR3 in amino acids: CASSYSRQGEEAFF. The CDR3 coding sequence is TGTGCCAGCAGTTACTCAAGGCAAGGGGAGGAAGCTTTCTTT.

The rearrangement links TRBV6-1 to TRBJ1-4; tentative D call: TRBD1 (6 bases). This CDR3 has 14 residues. V lost 6 bases and J 2 bases, leaving 10 bases between the germline ends. CDR1 MNHNS and CDR2 SASEGT come from the germline V gene. The CDR3, as DNA: TGTGCCAGCAGCCCAGGGGTGACTAATGAAAAACTGTTTTTT. Its protein product is CASSPGVTNEKLFF.

The chain is built from TRBV19 and TRBJ2-5; D may be TRBD2 (5 bases). Trimming shortened V by 9 bases and J by 1 base, and 12 bases separated the two germline ends. Germline assignment: CDR1 LNHDA and CDR2 SQIVND (reference sequence). The CDR3 runs 13 residues. CDR3 coding DNA: TGTGCCAGCCGTCGGGGATTCCAAGAGACCCAGTACTTC. Protein: CASRRGFQETQYF.

CDR3 loop: CASSLEGARNQPQHF. CDR3 coding DNA: TGTGCCAGCAGCTTAGAAGGGGCTCGCAATCAGCCCCAGCATTTT. The rearrangement joins TRBV7-8 to TRBJ1-5; TRBD1 might be the D (5 bases). In germline, CDR1 is SGHVS, CDR2 FQNEAQ. The CDR3 loop spans 15 amino acids. Trimming removed 1 base from V and 2 bases from J, with 9 bases in between.

The chain carries TRBV6-1 and TRBJ2-3; D ambiguous. There are 14 residues in the CDR3. The V end lost 6 bases, the J end lost 0 bases, and 10 bases lay between the germline ends. Germline V CDR1 and CDR2: MNHNS, SASEGT. The CDR3 coding sequence is TGTGCCAGCAGACCCGGCAGTAGCACAGATACGCAGTATTTT. It specifies CASRPGSSTDTQYF.

This chain uses TRBV6-1 with TRBJ2-7; 8 bases line up with TRBD1. J gave up 2 bases and V 0 bases, and 12 bases lay outside the gene matches. The CDR3 is 18 amino acids. CDR1 is MNHNS, CDR2 SASEGT, per germline. The CDR3 spells CASSEAQGARRVPYEQYF. CDR3 in DNA: TGTGCCAGCAGTGAAGCGCAGGGGGCGCGACGGGTTCCCTACGAGCAGTACTTC.

This chain connects TRBV6-5 to TRBJ1-2, with 7 positions matching TRBD1. With V trimmed by 6 bases and J by 5 bases, 9 bases remained unmatched. Germline CDR1 is MNHEY and CDR2 is SVGAGI. This CDR3 region has 14 residues. CDR3 nucleotide sequence: TGTGCCAGCAGCGACAGGGCCCGGGGATATGGCTACACCTTC. Translation gives CASSDRARGYGYTF.

Concerning this clone: A junction boundary mismatches the germline segment, possibly from a read error. V gene TRBV6-6 combines with J gene TRBJ1-2, with a weak D call TRBD1 (6 bases). The CDR3 has 14 amino acids. Per the germline V gene, CDR1 is MNHNY and CDR2 is SVGAGI (reference sequence). CDR3 loop: CVSTHITGNGGYTF. The CDR3 DNA sequence: TGTGTCAGCACCCATATAACAGGGAATGGCGGCTACACCTTC.

This chain uses TRBV5-5 with TRBJ1-2, with D perhaps matching TRBD1 (6 bases). Deletions cut 4 bases from V and 2 bases from J, with 9 bases between. The CDR3 runs to 13 residues. Germline lookup yields CDR1 SGHKS and CDR2 YYEKEE (reference sequence). Here the CDR3 reads CASSHTGNYGYTF. The CDR3 nucleotides are TGTGCCAGCAGCCATACAGGGAACTATGGCTACACCTTC.

The sample holds many counts of this clone. The chain links TRBV4-3 to TRBJ1-3; the D gene is possibly TRBD1 (5 bases). The V end was cut by 3 bases, the J end by 4 bases, with 19 bases between. This CDR3 contains 17 residues. Germline values: CDR1 LGHNA, CDR2 YSLEER. The CDR3 region is CASSQDRDYVAGNTIYF. CDR3 nucleotide sequence: TGCGCCAGCAGCCAGGACCGGGACTACGTTGCGGGAAACACCATATATTTT.

This clone was picked up a small number of times. The rearrangement links TRBV5-1 to TRBJ2-3; perhaps TRBD1 as D (6 bases). Between the trimmed V and J ends, which lost 7 bases and 2 bases, there was a span of 14 bases. In germline, CDR1 is SGHRS, CDR2 YFSETQ. The CDR3 is 14 residues long. Here the CDR3 reads CASQGLRSTDTQYF. Written as DNA, the CDR3 is TGCGCCAGCCAGGGGCTACGGTCCACAGATACGCAGTATTTT. Combining the CDR3 with reference TRBV5-1 and TRBJ2-3 gives the whole variable domain KAGVTQTPRYLIKTRGQQVTLSCSPISGHRSVSWYQQTPGQGLQFLFEYFSETQRNKGNFPGRFSGRQFSNSRSEMNVSTLELGDSALYLCASQGLRSTDTQYFGPGTRLTVL.

V is TRBV18 and J is TRBJ2-2, with D possibly being TRBD1 (6 bases). Looked up from germline, CDR1 is KGHSH and CDR2 is LQKENI. There are 16 residues in the CDR3. The V end lost 3 bases, the J end lost 0 bases, and 11 bases lay between the germline ends. The CDR3 reads CASSPGATTNTGELFF. DNA for the CDR3: TGTGCCAGCTCACCGGGGGCAACAACGAACACCGGGGAGCTGTTTTTT.

In its sample, this clone was seen once. The chain is built from TRBV9 and TRBJ2-2, with 11 positions matching TRBD2. Trimming took 4 bases from V and 4 from J; bases not matched to a gene: 6. The CDR3 sequence is 16 residues long. CDR1 and CDR2 (germline): SGDLS, YYNGEE. The CDR3 DNA reads as TGTGCCAGCAGCCCAGGGACTAGCGGAGCCACCGGGGAGCTGTTTTTT. This encodes CASSPGTSGATGELFF.

The sample holds one count of this clone. The chain joins TRBV19 to TRBJ1-5, with D tentatively TRBD1 (6 bases). Trimming shortened V by 3 bases and J by 2 bases, and 14 bases separated the two germline ends. Looked up from germline, CDR1 is LNHDA and CDR2 is SQIVND (reference sequence). The CDR3 has 16 amino acids. CDR3 sequence: CASSIDAQGGNQPQHF. The DNA for the CDR3 is TGTGCCAGTAGTATTGATGCACAGGGAGGCAATCAGCCCCAGCATTTT.

The gene calls are TRBV7-2 and TRBJ1-2; TRBD1 agrees at 10 bases. V was pared by 5 bases and J by 6 bases, with 6 bases of the junction left unmatched. The CDR3 loop spans 14 amino acids. CDR1 and CDR2 (germline): SGHTA, FQGNSA. In nucleotides, the CDR3 is TGTGCCAGCAGCGCCTGGACAGGGGGTGATGGCTACACCTTC. Its translation is CASSAWTGGDGYTF.

The chain employs TRBV5-1 and TRBJ1-5; 7 nucleotides match TRBD1. Losses at the gene ends were 2 bases for V and 4 bases for J; bases not matched to a gene: 3. Looked up from germline, CDR1 is SGHRS and CDR2 is YFSETQ. The CDR3 contains 14 residues. For the CDR3, the DNA is TGCGCCAGCAGCTTCACAGGGGAGAATCAGCCCCAGCATTTT. Translation gives CASSFTGENQPQHF.

V usage is TRBV5-6 and J usage is TRBJ2-5, with D perhaps assigned TRBD1 or TRBD2 (5 bases each). This CDR3 has 15 residues. Trimming stripped 4 bases from V and 4 bases from J, with 17 bases between. Germline V gene sequence: CDR1 SGHDT, CDR2 YYEEEE. CDR3: CASSPPGTSGETQYF. The CDR3 coding sequence is TGTGCCAGCAGCCCACCCGGGACCTCGGGAGAGACCCAGTACTTC.

The gene calls are TRBV18 and TRBJ1-2; D ambiguous. Trimming took 5 bases from V and 6 from J, leaving 13 bases between them. Germline V lookup: CDR1 KGHSH, CDR2 LQKENI. CDR3 length: 13 residues. The CDR3 region has the DNA TGTGCCAGCTCAATGGACTTGAGCGATGGCTACACCTTC. This translates into CASSMDLSDGYTF.

CDR3 sequence reads: CASSRTGNYGYTF. The CDR3 DNA follows: TGTGCCAGCAGCCGAACAGGGAACTATGGCTACACCTTC. This chain uses TRBV6-5 with TRBJ1-2, with D perhaps TRBD1 (6 bases). The CDR3 sequence is 13 residues long. V lost 6 bases, J lost 2 bases, and 10 bases lay in between. Germline assignment: CDR1 MNHEY and CDR2 SVGAGI.

This clone was picked up one time. The V and J genes are TRBV10-3 and TRBJ1-2; the D is unclear. The length of the CDR3 is 16 residues. Germline V gene lookup returns CDR1 ENHRY and CDR2 SYGVKD. V lost 3 bases and J lost 8, with 22 bases in between. Here the CDR3 DNA reads TGTGCCATCAGTGACCCGGCAAGGCAGGCCCTAGGGGGCTACACCTTC. The encoded protein is CAISDPARQALGGYTF.

The chain couples TRBV9 to TRBJ1-2; D might be TRBD1 (6 bases). The CDR3 is 15 residues long. Germline CDR1 is SGDLS and CDR2 is YYNGEE. V was clipped by 0 bases and J by 5 bases, with 14 bases between them. The DNA for the CDR3 is TGTGCCAGCAGCGTAGAGCTGGGGGCGCGGTATGGCTACACCTTC. It encodes CASSVELGARYGYTF.

The genes are TRBV5-1 and TRBJ2-5, with 9 positions matching TRBD1. The CDR3 sequence is 14 residues long. Per germline, CDR1 SGHRS and CDR2 YFSETQ. The ends lost 6 bases at V and 5 bases at J; junction bases unmatched: 8. CDR3 DNA sequence: TGCGCCAGCATAGACAGGGGGGTGGGCGAGACCCAGTACTTC. It codes for CASIDRGVGETQYF.

The V and J genes are TRBV6-5 and TRBJ1-4; 10 bases are shared with TRBD1. The CDR3 is made up of 15 amino acids. V shed 6 bases, J shed 8 bases, and the junction held 9 bases outside the gene matches. From germline, CDR1 is MNHEY and CDR2 SVGAGI. The chain's CDR3 is CASRPPDRGEEKLFF. CDR3 DNA: TGTGCCAGCAGGCCTCCGGACAGGGGGGAAGAAAAACTGTTTTTT.

The genes are TRBV7-9 and TRBJ2-1, with D possibly TRBD2 on 6 matching bases. Germline-derived CDR1 and CDR2 are SEHNR and FQNEAQ (reference sequence). This CDR3 comprises 16 residues. V lost 5 bases to trimming and J lost 3 bases, with 17 bases between them. As DNA, the CDR3 is TGTGCCAGCAGCCCCCTATCGGGGGTTAGCTACAATGAGCAGTTCTTC. This translates into CASSPLSGVSYNEQFF.

This clone has a handful of counts. The gene calls are TRBV7-2 and TRBJ2-7; the match to TRBD1 covers 7 bases. With 1 base clipped from V and 4 bases from J, the junction kept 7 bases outside the gene matches. Germline CDR1 is SGHTA and CDR2 is FQGNSA. The CDR3 is 15 amino acids. CDR3 residues: CASSLGRTGTYEQYF. The CDR3, as DNA: TGTGCCAGCAGCTTAGGCCGGACAGGAACATACGAGCAGTACTTC.

The table lists this clone with a few counts. Other nucleotide sequences in the sample specify the same CDR3. The chain has TRBV30 and TRBJ2-6, with D uncertain. With 0 bases removed from V and 3 bases from J, the gap between germline ends came to 3 bases. The CDR3 spans 13 residues. Germline CDR1 and CDR2: GTSNPN and SVGIG (reference sequence). The CDR3 DNA reads as TGTGCCTGGAGTGTAAGTGGGGCCAACGTCCTGACTTTC. It translates to CAWSVSGANVLTF.

The V gene is TRBV12-5, the J gene TRBJ2-1, with 9 bases aligning to TRBD2. Per the germline V gene, CDR1 is LGHNT and CDR2 is FRNRAP. The CDR3 contains 15 residues. Trimming took 6 bases from V and 4 from J; bases not matched to a gene: 7. CDR3 nucleotides: TGTGCTAGTGGCCGGGAGGCGGGGGGGTACAATGAGCAGTTCTTC. Translating it yields CASGREAGGYNEQFF.